This entry features one T cell receptor (beta chain) sequence. Its antigen is unidentified. This specimen belongs to a study of CD8 T cells in Susac syndrome. Findings and caveats of the study: In its TCR sequencing and HLA analysis, the study acknowledged that the number of individuals was relatively small.

Reverse transcription of about 0.5 to 1 ug RNA used random hexamers. Amplification of TCR beta CDR3 by immunoSEQ multiplex PCR spanned 54 Vbeta and 13 Jbeta. TCRdb called the immunoSEQ multiplex PCR reads again in MiXCR, with one record for every CDR3 protein. The sample has about 250,000 distinct CDR3 sequences; roughly 93% are singletons. Sequencing of TCR beta covered CD8+ and CD4+ T cells obtained from blood. TEMRA cells were FACS-enriched, with CD8+ and CD4+ T cells isolated negatively. This TCR came from a human donor with multiple sclerosis. Sequencing was done on a sample of CD4+ T cells from PBMCs.

In nucleotides, the CDR3 is TGTGCCATATCAGAGCTAGGGGGCGCGATCTATGGCTACACCTTC. Translating gives CAISELGGAIYGYTF. J is TRBJ1-2 and V is TRBV5-4; 7 bases are shared with TRBD1. This CDR3 is built from 15 residues. Unmatched junction bases numbered 15, after V lost 9 bases and J lost 4 bases. CDR1 SGHNT and CDR2 YYREEE come from the germline V gene (reference sequence). The variable domain in full, completed from reference TRBV5-4 and TRBJ1-2, reads ETGVTQSPTHLIKTRGQQVTLRCSSQSGHNTVSWYQQALGQGPQFIFQYYREEENGRGNFPPRFSGLQFPNYSSELNVNALELDDSALYLCAISELGGAIYGYTFGSGTRLTVV.